This T cell receptor (beta chain) appears in the sequencing data of a study of blood T cell repertoires in COVID-19. Study information: COVID-19 samples from acute and convalescent phases originated in the United States, Italy and Spain.

Seattle participants joined during active infection and were tracked over time. Between the trimmed V and J ends, which lost 2 bases and 1 base, there was a span of 5 bases. CDR1 and CDR2 (germline): KGHSH, LQKENI. This CDR3 comprises 13 residues. A note on this clone: The same CDR3 arises from other DNA sequences in this sample as well.

Original analysis: Reference gene primers were amplified, and this amplification served to estimate nucleated cell counts. Some clones are missing from TCRdb's copy, which holds only in-frame ones; the method was immunoSEQ multiplex PCR. V and J calls plus clone size are reproduced from that table; the DNA served to infer D and trimming. The sample comprises 100,000 to 150,000 clones, around 89% of which are singletons, and approximately 4.5% rests with the top ten. Sequencing input: peripheral blood. The clonotype was recovered from a man aged 55 to 70 with COVID-19, enrolled during active disease. The V and J genes are TRBV18 and TRBJ1-1, with D unresolved. CDR3 loop: CASSPGGNTEAFF. The CDR3, as DNA: TGTGCCAGCTCACCAGGCGGGAACACTGAAGCTTTCTTT.